The 8 T cell receptor beta chains listed next were all sequenced from one sample in a study of Ad26.COV2.S vaccination and SARS-CoV-2 variants. Measured with immunoSEQ multiplex PCR; TCRdb has only the in-frame clones, and not every one. The sample lists over 400,000 clones; 80% to 95% were seen once. Stated treatment: 19 received Ad26.COV2.S at low or high dose, single or two shots; five or six received placebo; per-sample allocation not given. Day 63 after the first injection of vaccine or placebo was the sampling time. The sample in question was peripheral blood, obtained in a trial of Ad26.COV2.S vaccine versus placebo. These receptors all come from a person between 18 and 60 years old who received the Ad26.COV2.S COVID-19 vaccine or a placebo.

This clone was counted a single time. The chain joins TRBV13 to TRBJ2-3; TRBD2 agrees at 7 bases. This CDR3 region has 17 residues. The trim removed 5 bases at V and 4 bases at J, leaving 15 bases unmatched. Germline CDR1 is PRHDT and CDR2 is FYEKMQ (reference sequence). Here the CDR3 DNA reads TGTGCCAGCAGCATGAGCGGGGTGGTCTTTGGTGCAGATACGCAGTATTTT. The encoded protein is CASSMSGVVFGADTQYF.

About this clone: An end of the junction does not agree with germline; a read error may underlie this. This chain links TRBV11-2 with TRBJ2-4; the D gene is possibly TRBD2 (6 bases). Germline V gene data show CDR1 as SGHAT and CDR2 as FQNNGV. CDR3 length equals 13 residues. CDR3 loop: CASSLGVGTGFYF. CDR3 nucleotides: TGTGCCAGCAGCTTAGGGGTTGGGACTGGCTTTTATTTC.

As regards this clone: Additional DNA sequences in this sample encode the identical CDR3. The chain links TRBV3-1 (or the pseudogene TRBV3-2) to TRBJ2-5, with 13 bases that match TRBD2. J lost 4 bases, V lost 4 bases, and 3 bases had no gene match. The CDR3 is 15 residues long. Germline V gene sequence: CDR1 LGHDT, CDR2 YNNKEL (reference sequence). The CDR3, as DNA: TGTGCCAGCAGCCTCCGACTAGCGGGGGGAGAGACCCAGTACTTC. This sequence encodes CASSLRLAGGETQYF.

The chain couples TRBV5-1 to TRBJ1-4, with 7 positions matching TRBD1. The CDR3 has 17 amino acids. Germline V gene lookup returns CDR1 SGHRS and CDR2 YFSETQ. J was trimmed by 5 bases and V by 0 bases; bases with no gene match: 10. The CDR3 loop is CASSLGQGGRGNEKLFF. The DNA of the CDR3 is TGCGCCAGCAGCTTGGGACAGGGAGGTCGTGGCAATGAAAAACTGTTTTTT. Full variable domain (remainder filled in from reference TRBV5-1 and TRBJ1-4): KAGVTQTPRYLIKTRGQQVTLSCSPISGHRSVSWYQQTPGQGLQFLFEYFSETQRNKGNFPGRFSGRQFSNSRSEMNVSTLELGDSALYLCASSLGQGGRGNEKLFFGSGTQLSVL.

V and J are TRBV25-1 and TRBJ1-4, with TRBD1 matching 7 bases. The V and J ends lost 4 bases and 1 base, in that order; junction bases with no gene match: 12. Per the germline V gene, CDR1 is MGHDK and CDR2 is SYGVNS. The CDR3 covers 18 residues. The CDR3 sequence: CASSARDRFLGTNEKLFF. Written as DNA, the CDR3 is TGTGCCAGCAGTGCCCGGGACAGATTTTTGGGAACTAATGAAAAACTGTTTTTT.

The chain links TRBV5-1 to TRBJ2-5, with TRBD1 identical over 9 bases. CDR1 is SGHRS, CDR2 YFSETQ, per germline. Trimming removed 0 bases from V and 5 bases from J; junction bases left unmatched: 11. The CDR3 consists of 17 residues. The CDR3 spells CASSLDPPGQGSETQYF. In nucleotides, the CDR3 is TGCGCCAGCAGCTTGGACCCTCCGGGACAGGGAAGCGAGACCCAGTACTTC.

The V gene is TRBV2, the J gene TRBJ1-5; tentative D call: TRBD1 (6 bases). The CDR3 contains 14 residues. V was trimmed by 3 bases and J by 5 bases, leaving 11 bases between them. Germline CDR1 SNHLY, CDR2 FYNNEI. The CDR3 loop is CASSDGTLYQPQHF. DNA for the CDR3: TGTGCCAGCAGTGATGGGACACTATATCAGCCCCAGCATTTT.

This clone came up once. The V and J genes are TRBV5-4 and TRBJ2-7; a possible D gene is TRBD2 (7 bases). The germline CDR1 and CDR2 sequences are SGHNT and YYREEE (reference sequence). Between the trimmed V and J ends, which lost 4 bases and 2 bases, there was a span of 16 bases. The CDR3 is 15 amino acids. CDR3 DNA: TGTGCCAGCAGCCCTAGGGGGGGGATTACCTACGAGCAGTACTTC. Protein sequence: CASSPRGGITYEQYF.